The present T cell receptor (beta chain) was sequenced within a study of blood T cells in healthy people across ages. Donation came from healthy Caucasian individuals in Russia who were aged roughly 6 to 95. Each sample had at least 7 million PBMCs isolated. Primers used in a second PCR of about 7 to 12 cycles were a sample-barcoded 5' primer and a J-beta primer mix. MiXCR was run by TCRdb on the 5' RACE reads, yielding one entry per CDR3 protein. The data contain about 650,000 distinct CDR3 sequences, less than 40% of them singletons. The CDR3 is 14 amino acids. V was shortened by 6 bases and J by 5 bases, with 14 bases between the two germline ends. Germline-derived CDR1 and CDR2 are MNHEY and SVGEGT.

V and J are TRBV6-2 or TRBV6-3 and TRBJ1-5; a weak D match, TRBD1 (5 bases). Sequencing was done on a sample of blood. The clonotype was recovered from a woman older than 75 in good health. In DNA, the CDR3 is TGTGCCAGCAGGGACTCCGGGGCCGATCAGCCCCAGCATTTT. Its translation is CASRDSGADQPQHF.